This T cell receptor (beta chain) was observed in a study of blood T cells in healthy people across ages. Findings and limits, study-wide: Both naive CD4+ cell counts and diversity were greater in long-lived donors than in aged donors.

PCR was performed a second time for about 7 to 12 cycles using a sample-barcoded 5' primer and a J-beta primer mix. TCRdb analysed the 5' RACE reads with MiXCR anew, one entry per CDR3 protein. The table includes 700,000 or so distinct CDR3 sequences, about a fifth detected once. This clonotype is a singleton in its sample. The antigen remains unidentified. Germline assignment: CDR1 DFQATT and CDR2 SNEGSKA (reference sequence). V was pared by 2 bases and J by 0 bases, with 11 bases between. The CDR3 contains 14 residues. Per-sample PBMC isolation yielded at least 6 million cells. The amount of total RNA extracted per sample was at least 5 micrograms.

The chain is built from TRBV20-1 and TRBJ2-7; D not certain. The receptor was isolated from a man aged 65-85 years in good health. Source material: blood. CDR3: CSARPPQFSYEQYF. The CDR3 region has the DNA TGCAGTGCTAGACCCCCTCAATTCTCCTACGAGCAGTACTTC.